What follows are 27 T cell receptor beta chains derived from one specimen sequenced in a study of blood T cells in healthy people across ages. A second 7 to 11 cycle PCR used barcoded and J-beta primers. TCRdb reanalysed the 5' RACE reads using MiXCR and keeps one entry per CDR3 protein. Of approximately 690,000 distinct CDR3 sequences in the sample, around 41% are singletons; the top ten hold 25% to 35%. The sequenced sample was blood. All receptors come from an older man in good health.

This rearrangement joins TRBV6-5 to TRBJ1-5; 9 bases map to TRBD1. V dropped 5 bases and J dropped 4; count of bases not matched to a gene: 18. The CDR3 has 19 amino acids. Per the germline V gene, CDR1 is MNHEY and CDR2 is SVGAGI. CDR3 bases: TGTGCCAGCAGTCGACTCGGGACAGGGTCTCTCTTGGGTAATCAGCCCCAGCATTTT. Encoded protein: CASSRLGTGSLLGNQPQHF.

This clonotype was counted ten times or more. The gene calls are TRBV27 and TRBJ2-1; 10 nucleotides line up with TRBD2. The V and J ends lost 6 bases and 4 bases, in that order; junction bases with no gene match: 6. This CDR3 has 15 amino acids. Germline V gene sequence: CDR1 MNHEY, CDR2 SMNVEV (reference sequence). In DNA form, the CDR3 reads TGTGCCAGCAGCTGGACTAGCGGACTTTACAATGAGCAGTTCTTC. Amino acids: CASSWTSGLYNEQFF.

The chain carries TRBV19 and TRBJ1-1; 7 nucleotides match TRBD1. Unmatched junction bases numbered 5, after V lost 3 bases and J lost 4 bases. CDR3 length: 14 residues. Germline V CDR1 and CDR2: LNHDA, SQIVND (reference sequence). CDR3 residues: CASSIDRAGTEAFF. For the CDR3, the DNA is TGTGCCAGTAGTATTGACAGGGCGGGCACTGAAGCTTTCTTT.

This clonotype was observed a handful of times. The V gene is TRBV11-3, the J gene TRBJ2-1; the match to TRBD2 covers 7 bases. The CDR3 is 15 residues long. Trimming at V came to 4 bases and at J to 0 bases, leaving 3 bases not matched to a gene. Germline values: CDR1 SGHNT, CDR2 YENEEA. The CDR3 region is CASSSGEGSYNEQFF. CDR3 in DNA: TGTGCCAGCAGCTCGGGGGAGGGCTCCTACAATGAGCAGTTCTTC.

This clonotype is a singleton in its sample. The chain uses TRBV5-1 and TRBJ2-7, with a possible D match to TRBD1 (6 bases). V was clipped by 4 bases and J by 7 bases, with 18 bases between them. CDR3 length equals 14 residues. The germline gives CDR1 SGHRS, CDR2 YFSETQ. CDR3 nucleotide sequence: TGCGCCAGCAGCCCAAATGTGGGGGCTCGGGAGCAGTACTTC. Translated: CASSPNVGAREQYF.

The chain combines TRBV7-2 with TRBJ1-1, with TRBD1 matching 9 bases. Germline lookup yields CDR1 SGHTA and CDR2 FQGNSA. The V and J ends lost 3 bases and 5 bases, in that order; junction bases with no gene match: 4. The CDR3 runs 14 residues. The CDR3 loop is CASSFQGQGTEAFF. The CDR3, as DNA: TGTGCCAGCAGCTTCCAAGGACAGGGGACTGAAGCTTTCTTT. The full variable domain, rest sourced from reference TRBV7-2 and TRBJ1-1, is GAGVSQSPSNKVTEKGKDVELRCDPISGHTALYWYRQSLGQGLEFLIYFQGNSAPDKSGLPSDRFSAERTGGSVSTLTIQRTQQEDSAVYLCASSFQGQGTEAFFGQGTRLTVV.

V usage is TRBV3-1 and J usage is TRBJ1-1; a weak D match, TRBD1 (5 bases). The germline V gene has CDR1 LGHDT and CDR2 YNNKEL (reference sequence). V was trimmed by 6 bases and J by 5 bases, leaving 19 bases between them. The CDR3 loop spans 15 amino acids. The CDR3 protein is CASSDTGTIGTEAFF. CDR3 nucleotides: TGTGCCAGCAGTGACACCGGGACCATTGGGACTGAAGCTTTCTTT.

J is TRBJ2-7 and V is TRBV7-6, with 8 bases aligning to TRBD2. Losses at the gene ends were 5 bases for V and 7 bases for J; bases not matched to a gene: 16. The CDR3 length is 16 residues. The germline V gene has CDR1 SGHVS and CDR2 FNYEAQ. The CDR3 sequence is CASSRGGRAGVEEQYF. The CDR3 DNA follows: TGTGCCAGCAGCCGAGGCGGACGAGCGGGGGTAGAGGAGCAGTACTTC.

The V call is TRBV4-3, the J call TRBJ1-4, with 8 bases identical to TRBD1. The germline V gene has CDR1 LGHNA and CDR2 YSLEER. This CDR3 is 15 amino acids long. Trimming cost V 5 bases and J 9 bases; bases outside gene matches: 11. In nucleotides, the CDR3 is TGCGCCAGCAGCGACTCCGGGACAGGCGACCAAAAACTGTTTTTT. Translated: CASSDSGTGDQKLFF.

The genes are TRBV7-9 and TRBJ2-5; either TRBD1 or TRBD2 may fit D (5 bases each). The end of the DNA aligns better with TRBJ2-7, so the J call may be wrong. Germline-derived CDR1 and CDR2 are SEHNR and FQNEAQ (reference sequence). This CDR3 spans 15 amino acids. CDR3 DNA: TGTGCCAGCAGCCCCGGGGCAGGGCGGAACTACGAGCAGTACTTC. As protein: CASSPGAGRNYEQYF.

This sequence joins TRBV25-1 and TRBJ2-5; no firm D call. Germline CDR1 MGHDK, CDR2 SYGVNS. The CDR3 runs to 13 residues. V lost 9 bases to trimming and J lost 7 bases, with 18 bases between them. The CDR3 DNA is TGTGCCAGTTCATTGACTGCCATGGGGACCCAGTACTTC. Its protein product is CASSLTAMGTQYF.

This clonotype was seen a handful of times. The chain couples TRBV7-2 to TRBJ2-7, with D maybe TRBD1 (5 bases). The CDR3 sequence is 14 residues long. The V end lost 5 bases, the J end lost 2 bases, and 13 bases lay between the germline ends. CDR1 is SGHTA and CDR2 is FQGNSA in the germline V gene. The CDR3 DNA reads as TGTGCCAGCAGCGAGCGACAGATTACCTACGAGCAGTACTTC. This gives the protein CASSERQITYEQYF.

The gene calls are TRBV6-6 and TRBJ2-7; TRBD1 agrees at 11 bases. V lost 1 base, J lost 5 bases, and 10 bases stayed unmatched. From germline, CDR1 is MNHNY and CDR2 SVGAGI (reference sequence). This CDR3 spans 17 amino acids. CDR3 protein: CASSYLRQDRGQHEQYF. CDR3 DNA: TGTGCCAGCAGTTACTTACGACAGGACAGGGGGCAACACGAGCAGTACTTC.

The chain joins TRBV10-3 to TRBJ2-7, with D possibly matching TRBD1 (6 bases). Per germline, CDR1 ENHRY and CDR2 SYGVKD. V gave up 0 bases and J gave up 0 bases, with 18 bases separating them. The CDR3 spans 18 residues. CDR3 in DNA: TGTGCCATCAGTGAGTCAGGGGACACCCGAATCAACTCCTACGAGCAGTACTTC. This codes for CAISESGDTRINSYEQYF.

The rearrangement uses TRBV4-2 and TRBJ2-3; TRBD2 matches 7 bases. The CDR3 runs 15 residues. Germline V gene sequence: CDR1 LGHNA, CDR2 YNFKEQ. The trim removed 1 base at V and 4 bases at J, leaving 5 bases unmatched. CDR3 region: CASSQAGGSADTQYF. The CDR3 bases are TGTGCCAGCAGCCAAGCGGGCGGGAGTGCAGATACGCAGTATTTT.

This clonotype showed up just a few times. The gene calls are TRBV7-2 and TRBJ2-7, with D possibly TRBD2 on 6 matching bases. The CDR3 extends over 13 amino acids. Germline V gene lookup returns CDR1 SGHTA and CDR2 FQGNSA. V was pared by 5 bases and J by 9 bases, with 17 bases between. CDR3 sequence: CASSVVRELLQYF. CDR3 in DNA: TGTGCCAGCAGCGTAGTTCGGGAGTTGTTGCAGTACTTC.

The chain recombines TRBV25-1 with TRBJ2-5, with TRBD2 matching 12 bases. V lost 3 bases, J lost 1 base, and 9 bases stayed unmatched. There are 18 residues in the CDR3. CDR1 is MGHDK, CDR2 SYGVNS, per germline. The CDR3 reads CASSDAGLAGRIQETQYF. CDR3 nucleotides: TGTGCCAGCAGTGACGCAGGACTAGCGGGGAGAATCCAAGAGACCCAGTACTTC.

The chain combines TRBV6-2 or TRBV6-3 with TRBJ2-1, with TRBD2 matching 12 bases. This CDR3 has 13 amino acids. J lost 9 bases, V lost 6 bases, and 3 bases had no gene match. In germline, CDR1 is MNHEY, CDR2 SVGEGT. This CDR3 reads CASSQTSGGEQFF. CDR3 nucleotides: TGTGCCAGCAGCCAGACTAGCGGGGGTGAGCAGTTCTTC.

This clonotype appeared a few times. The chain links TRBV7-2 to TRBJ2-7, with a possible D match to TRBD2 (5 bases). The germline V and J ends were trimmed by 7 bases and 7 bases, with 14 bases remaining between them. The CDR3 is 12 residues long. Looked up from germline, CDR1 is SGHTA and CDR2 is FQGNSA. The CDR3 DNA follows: TGTGCCAGCAATTCCCGGGGTGTAGAGCAGTACTTC. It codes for CASNSRGVEQYF.

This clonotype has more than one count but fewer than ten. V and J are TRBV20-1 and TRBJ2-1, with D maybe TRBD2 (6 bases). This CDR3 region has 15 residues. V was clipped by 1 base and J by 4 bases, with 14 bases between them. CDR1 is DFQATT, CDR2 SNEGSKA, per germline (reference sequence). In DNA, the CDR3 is TGCAGTGCTAGAGTTACCGGGACTTCTTACAATGAGCAGTTCTTC. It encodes CSARVTGTSYNEQFF.

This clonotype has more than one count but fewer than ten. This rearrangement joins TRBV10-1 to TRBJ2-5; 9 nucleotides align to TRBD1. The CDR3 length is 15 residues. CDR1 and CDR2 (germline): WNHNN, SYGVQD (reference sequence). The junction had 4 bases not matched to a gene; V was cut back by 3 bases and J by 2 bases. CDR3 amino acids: CASSDYGTGQETQYF. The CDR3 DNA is TGCGCCAGCAGTGATTACGGGACAGGGCAAGAGACCCAGTACTTC.

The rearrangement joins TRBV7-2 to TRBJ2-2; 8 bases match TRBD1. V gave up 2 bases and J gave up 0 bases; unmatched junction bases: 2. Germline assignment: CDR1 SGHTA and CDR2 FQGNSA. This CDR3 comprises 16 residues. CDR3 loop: CASSLQQGANTGELFF. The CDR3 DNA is TGTGCCAGCAGCTTACAACAGGGGGCGAACACCGGGGAGCTGTTTTTT.

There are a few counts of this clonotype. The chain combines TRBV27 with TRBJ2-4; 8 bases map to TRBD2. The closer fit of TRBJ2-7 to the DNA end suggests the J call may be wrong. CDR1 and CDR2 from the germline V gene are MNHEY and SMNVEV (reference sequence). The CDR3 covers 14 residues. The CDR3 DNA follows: TGTGCCAGCAGTCCAGAGGTAGCGGGACGCGAGCAGTACTTC. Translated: CASSPEVAGREQYF.

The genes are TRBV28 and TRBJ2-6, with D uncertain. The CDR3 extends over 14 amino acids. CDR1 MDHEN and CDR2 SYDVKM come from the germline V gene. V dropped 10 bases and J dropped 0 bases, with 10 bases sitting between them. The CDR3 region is CATARSSGANVLTF. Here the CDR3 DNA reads TGTGCCACCGCACGGTCCTCTGGGGCCAACGTCCTGACTTTC.

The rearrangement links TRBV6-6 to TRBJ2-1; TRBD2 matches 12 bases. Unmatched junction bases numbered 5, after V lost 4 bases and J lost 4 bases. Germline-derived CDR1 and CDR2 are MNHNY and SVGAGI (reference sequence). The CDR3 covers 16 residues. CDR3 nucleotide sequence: TGTGCCAGCAGTTGGCCGACTAGCGGGAGTTACAATGAGCAGTTCTTC. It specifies CASSWPTSGSYNEQFF.

CDR3 nucleotide sequence: TGCGCCAGCAGCTTGCGTACGACGGGGAACACTGAAGCTTTCTTT. Its translation: CASSLRTTGNTEAFF. This chain links TRBV5-1 with TRBJ1-1, with unresolved D. Trimming took 1 base from V and 1 from J, leaving 11 bases between them. Germline assignment: CDR1 SGHRS and CDR2 YFSETQ. The CDR3 has 15 residues. Full variable domain (rest looked up from reference TRBV5-1 and TRBJ1-1): KAGVTQTPRYLIKTRGQQVTLSCSPISGHRSVSWYQQTPGQGLQFLFEYFSETQRNKGNFPGRFSGRQFSNSRSEMNVSTLELGDSALYLCASSLRTTGNTEAFFGQGTRLTVV.

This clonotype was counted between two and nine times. The CDR3 nucleotides are TGCGCCAGCAGCCAAAGGGTTATGATGAACACTGAAGCTTTCTTT. It is translated as CASSQRVMMNTEAFF. The rearrangement links TRBV4-1 to TRBJ1-1; D uncertain. Germline CDR1 is MGHRA and CDR2 is YSYEKL. V lost 2 bases to trimming and J lost 0 bases, with 10 bases between them. The CDR3 covers 15 residues.